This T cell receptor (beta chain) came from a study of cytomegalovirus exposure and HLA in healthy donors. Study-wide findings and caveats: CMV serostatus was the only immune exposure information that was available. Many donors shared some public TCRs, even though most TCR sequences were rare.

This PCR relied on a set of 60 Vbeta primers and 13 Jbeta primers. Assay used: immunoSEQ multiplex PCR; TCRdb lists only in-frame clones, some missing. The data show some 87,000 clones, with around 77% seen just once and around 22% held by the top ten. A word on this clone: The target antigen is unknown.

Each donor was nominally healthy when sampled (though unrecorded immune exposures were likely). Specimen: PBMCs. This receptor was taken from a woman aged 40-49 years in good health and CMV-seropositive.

The DNA of the CDR3 is TGCAGCGTTGAAATTTTCTCGACAGCTAGCTCCTACGAGCAGTACTTC. As protein: CSVEIFSTASSYEQYF. The chain uses TRBV29-1 and TRBJ2-7, with TRBD1 as a possible D gene (5 bases). The V gene's germline CDR1 is SQVTM and CDR2 ANQGSEA. The length of the CDR3 is 16 residues. V lost 2 bases to trimming and J lost 0 bases, with 17 bases between them.